A selection of T cell receptor beta chains follows, all from one sample in a study of blood T cell repertoires in COVID-19. Clones were read by immunoSEQ multiplex PCR, and TCRdb kept only the in-frame ones, dropping some. The sample has 150,000 to 190,000 clones; approximately 80% are singletons. Input material: peripheral blood. The receptors shown here come from a man in his 60s with acute or convalescent COVID-19. The CDR3 runs from the conserved cysteine through the conserved F or W. D genes are given only for firm matches. Rows may omit the clone size; those that give it use once, few, many or a size class.

D: TRBD1
size: .
V: TRBV6-5
J: TRBJ1-5
DNA: TGTGCCAGCAGTCGGGACAGCTATAGCAATCAGCCCCAGCATTTT
CDR3: CASSRDSYSNQPQHF

D: .
size: many
V: TRBV9
J: TRBJ1-3
DNA: TGTGCCAGCGGGGATACAGGGTCTGGAAACACCATATATTTT
CDR3: CASGDTGSGNTIYF

D: TRBD1
size: .
V: TRBV7-3
J: TRBJ2-5
DNA: TGTGCCAGCAGCTTATTAGGGCAGGGGGCAGGGGAGACCCAGTACTTC
CDR3: CASSLLGQGAGETQYF

D: .
size: .
V: TRBV6-5
J: TRBJ1-1
DNA: TGTGCCAGCAGTCCCTCGGGGGGGGGCGTGAGGGCTTTCTTT
CDR3: CASSPSGGGVRAFF

D: TRBD2
size: .
V: TRBV6-5
J: TRBJ2-2
DNA: TGTGCCAGCAGGGAGACTAGCGGGGTAGCCGGGGAGCTGTTTTTT
CDR3: CASRETSGVAGELFF

D: .
size: .
V: TRBV18
J: TRBJ1-1
DNA: TGTGCCAGCTCACCAGAGGTGGAAAAGGGGGTTGAAGCTTTCTTT
CDR3: CASSPEVEKGVEAFF

D: TRBD1
size: .
V: TRBV30
J: TRBJ1-2
DNA: TGTGCCTGGAGAGACAGGGCTGATCCCTGGGGCTACACCTTC
CDR3: CAWRDRADPWGYTF

D: .
size: once
V: TRBV10-3
J: TRBJ2-5
DNA: TGTGCCATCTCTTATGGGGCAGGTCGGGAGACCCAGTACTTC
CDR3: CAISYGAGRETQYF

D: TRBD2
size: .
V: TRBV5-1
J: TRBJ2-2
DNA: TGCGCCAGCAGCTTGGCCCTAGCGGACACCGGGGAGCTGTTTTTT
CDR3: CASSLALADTGELFF

D: .
size: .
V: TRBV6-2/TRBV6-3
J: TRBJ2-5
DNA: TGTGCCAGCAGCCCTAGCGACGAGACCCAGTACTTC
CDR3: CASSPSDETQYF

D: TRBD2
size: .
V: TRBV5-1
J: TRBJ2-2
DNA: TGCGCCAGCAGCCCCGGGACTAGCTCCGGGGAGCTGTTTTTT
CDR3: CASSPGTSSGELFF

D: .
size: .
V: TRBV4-3
J: TRBJ2-7
DNA: TGCGCCAGCAGCCAAGATGGGACACCCATTTCCTACGAGCAGTACTTC
CDR3: CASSQDGTPISYEQYF

D: .
size: .
V: TRBV30
J: TRBJ2-5
DNA: TGTGCCTGGAGTCGGGGGACTCAAGAGACCCAGTACTTC
CDR3: CAWSRGTQETQYF

D: TRBD1
size: .
V: TRBV3-1/TRBV3-2
J: TRBJ1-2
DNA: TGTGCCAGCAGCCGGGTTGGACAGGGAAATAACTATGGCTACACCTTC
CDR3: CASSRVGQGNNYGYTF

D: TRBD2
size: .
V: TRBV10-3
J: TRBJ2-7
DNA: TGTGCCATCAGTGAGCCTACTAGCGGGGCGAGAGAGCAGTACTTC
CDR3: CAISEPTSGAREQYF

D: TRBD2
size: .
V: TRBV7-2
J: TRBJ2-5
DNA: TGTGCCAGCAGCCCCCAGAGGCTAGCGGGGGGGGCCGGGCGAGAGACCCAGTACTTC
CDR3: CASSPQRLAGGAGRETQYF

D: TRBD2
size: .
V: TRBV10-3
J: TRBJ2-1
DNA: TGTGCCATCAGTGAGTCCGATTCACTAGCGGCCTACAATGAGCAGTTCTTC
CDR3: CAISESDSLAAYNEQFF

D: TRBD2
size: once
V: TRBV6-1
J: TRBJ2-5
DNA: TGTGCCAGCAGTGAAGCGCCTTTGGTTAGCGGGGGGGCCCGGGAGACCCAGTACTTC
CDR3: CASSEAPLVSGGARETQYF

D: .
size: once
V: TRBV4-2
J: TRBJ2-3
DNA: TGTGCCAGCAGCCAAGAGTCAGGGCGGCCAGATACGCAGTATTTT
CDR3: CASSQESGRPDTQYF

D: .
size: .
V: TRBV27
J: TRBJ2-3
DNA: TGTGCCAGCAGTTTAGCCTCTACTAGCACAGATACGCAGTATTTT
CDR3: CASSLASTSTDTQYF

D: .
size: .
V: TRBV4-3
J: TRBJ2-7
DNA: TGCGCCAGCAGCAAAGCCACCGGGGTCGAGCAGTACTTC
CDR3: CASSKATGVEQYF

D: TRBD2
size: many
V: TRBV7-9
J: TRBJ2-5
DNA: TGTGCCAGCAGCCTCGGGACTAGCGGGAGCCAAGAGACCCAGTACTTC
CDR3: CASSLGTSGSQETQYF

D: TRBD1
size: .
V: TRBV3-1/TRBV3-2
J: TRBJ2-5
DNA: TGTGCCAGCAGCCAAGGGTGGACAGGTCAAGAGACCCAGTACTTC
CDR3: CASSQGWTGQETQYF

D: TRBD1
size: few
V: TRBV7-2
J: TRBJ2-2
DNA: TGTGCCAGCAGCTCCTCTACAGGGGTCAACACCGGGGAGCTGTTTTTT
CDR3: CASSSSTGVNTGELFF

D: TRBD1
size: .
V: TRBV27
J: TRBJ1-5
DNA: TGTGCCAGCAGTTTATTGGGACAGGGAAATCAGCCCCAGCATTTT
CDR3: CASSLLGQGNQPQHF

D: TRBD1
size: .
V: TRBV6-1
J: TRBJ2-6
DNA: TGTGCCAGCAGTCCATGGACAGGGGAGGTCCTGACTTTC
CDR3: CASSPWTGEVLTF

D: .
size: .
V: TRBV3-1/TRBV3-2
J: TRBJ1-6
DNA: TGTGCCAGCAGCCATGGCCCCAGTCGCCCCCTCCACTTT
CDR3: CASSHGPSRPLHF